One sample yielded the 23 T cell receptor beta chains listed below, sequenced in a study of cytomegalovirus exposure and HLA in healthy donors. The PCR used 60 Vbeta and 13 Jbeta primers. Method: immunoSEQ multiplex PCR; TCRdb's copy keeps in-frame clones and lacks some. The sample carries about 160,000 clones, 77% recorded once. The sequenced material came from PBMCs. These receptors were collected from a middle-aged man in good health and CMV-seropositive.

The chain carries TRBV10-3 and TRBJ2-3, with unresolved D. Germline lookup yields CDR1 ENHRY and CDR2 SYGVKD. V dropped 0 bases and J dropped 2 bases, with 9 bases sitting between them. The CDR3 loop spans 15 amino acids. CDR3 residues: CAISESWSYTDTQYF. CDR3 coding DNA: TGTGCCATCAGTGAGTCTTGGAGTTACACAGATACGCAGTATTTT.

V and J are TRBV5-6 and TRBJ1-1; the match to TRBD1 covers 8 bases. Trimming cost V 4 bases and J 3 bases; bases outside gene matches: 11. Germline CDR1 SGHDT, CDR2 YYEEEE. CDR3 length equals 16 residues. CDR3 protein: CASSPVQGAWYTEAFF. The CDR3, as DNA: TGTGCCAGCAGCCCCGTGCAGGGGGCATGGTACACTGAAGCTTTCTTT.

The genes are TRBV18 and TRBJ2-1; D possibly corresponds to TRBD2 (5 bases). Trimming removed 3 bases from V and 0 bases from J, with 21 bases in between. This CDR3 is built from 19 residues. CDR1 is KGHSH, CDR2 LQKENI, per germline. The CDR3 sequence is CASSPATPTGESSYNEQFF. The CDR3 DNA reads TGTGCCAGCTCACCGGCCACACCCACCGGGGAAAGCTCCTACAATGAGCAGTTCTTC. Looking up the rest from reference TRBV18 and TRBJ2-1 gives the full variable domain: NAGVMQNPRHLVRRRGQEARLRCSPMKGHSHVYWYRQLPEEGLKFMVYLQKENIIDESGMPKERFSAEFPKEGPSILRIQQVVRGDSAAYFCASSPATPTGESSYNEQFFGPGTRLTVL.

This clone was detected only a few times. V is TRBV15 and J is TRBJ2-2; TRBD2 agrees at 7 bases. The CDR3 has 15 residues. Germline V CDR1 and CDR2: LNHNV, YYDKDF (reference sequence). The junction had 4 bases not matched to a gene; V was cut back by 0 bases and J by 6 bases. In DNA form, the CDR3 reads TGTGCCACCAGCAGAGATCTGGGGGGGGCCGGGGAGCTGTTTTTT. Translation: CATSRDLGGAGELFF.

This clone was seen just once. V is TRBV19 and J is TRBJ2-7, with TRBD1 matching over 9 bases. This CDR3 comprises 17 residues. The V gene end was trimmed by 0 bases and the J gene end by 0 bases; junction bases not matched to a gene: 6. Germline CDR1 and CDR2: LNHDA and SQIVND (reference sequence). The CDR3 DNA sequence: TGTGCCAGTAGTATAGAGGCGGGACAGGGCGTCTCCTACGAGCAGTACTTC. Translation gives CASSIEAGQGVSYEQYF.

CDR3: CASSESVGGGYNEQFF. The CDR3 DNA is TGCGCCAGCAGTGAGTCAGTCGGGGGGGGTTACAATGAGCAGTTCTTC. The chain uses TRBV10-1 and TRBJ2-1, with 8 nucleotides matching TRBD2. Germline loops: CDR1 WNHNN, CDR2 SYGVQD (reference sequence). This CDR3 has 16 amino acids. The V gene end was trimmed by 0 bases and the J gene end by 4 bases; junction bases not matched to a gene: 5.

This clone was counted between two and nine times. J is TRBJ2-7 and V is TRBV7-8; the D is unclear. The CDR3 contains 11 residues. Trimming stripped 5 bases from V and 3 bases from J, with 5 bases between. Germline CDR1 is SGHVS and CDR2 is FQNEAQ. The CDR3 DNA sequence: TGTGCCAGCAGCCCCTACTACGAGCAGTACTTC. This sequence encodes CASSPYYEQYF.

The chain employs TRBV7-6 and TRBJ2-7; a weak D match, TRBD2 (6 bases). Trimming took off 5 bases at V and 7 bases at J, with 9 bases between the two ends. This CDR3 is 11 amino acids long. Germline V gene lookup returns CDR1 SGHVS and CDR2 FNYEAQ. Written as DNA, the CDR3 is TGTGCCAGCAGCCCGACTAGGGAGCAGTACTTC. Protein: CASSPTREQYF.

The chain links TRBV2 to TRBJ2-5; 8 bases map to TRBD2. The germline CDR1 and CDR2 sequences are SNHLY and FYNNEI. V trimming: 6 bases; J trimming: 1 base; junction bases outside the gene matches: 10. The CDR3 totals 16 residues. The CDR3 coding sequence is TGTGCCAGCAGGTTGATTAGCGGGGTCCGCCAAGAGACCCAGTACTTC. It yields the protein CASRLISGVRQETQYF.

This clone was observed a single time. The V call is TRBV7-2, the J call TRBJ2-3; 12 nucleotides match TRBD2. The CDR3 sequence is 14 residues long. Germline V CDR1 and CDR2: SGHTA, FQGNSA. With V trimmed by 4 bases and J by 6 bases, 2 bases remained unmatched. The CDR3 sequence: CASSWTSGADTQYF. The CDR3 DNA is TGTGCCAGCAGCTGGACTAGCGGGGCGGATACGCAGTATTTT. Combining the CDR3 with reference TRBV7-2 and TRBJ2-3 gives the whole variable domain GAGVSQSPSNKVTEKGKDVELRCDPISGHTALYWYRQSLGQGLEFLIYFQGNSAPDKSGLPSDRFSAERTGGSVSTLTIQRTQQEDSAVYLCASSWTSGADTQYFGPGTRLTVL.

The gene calls are TRBV6-5 and TRBJ1-1; maybe TRBD1 (5 bases). The CDR3 loop spans 16 amino acids. The germline V and J ends were trimmed by 2 bases and 5 bases, with 18 bases remaining between them. Germline V gene sequence: CDR1 MNHEY, CDR2 SVGAGI. This CDR3 is CASSYLPATGGTEAFF. In DNA form, the CDR3 reads TGTGCCAGCAGTTACCTCCCGGCGACGGGGGGGACTGAAGCTTTCTTT.

The chain couples TRBV5-1 to TRBJ1-6, with D possibly TRBD1 on 5 matching bases. The germline V and J ends were trimmed by 3 bases and 7 bases, with 14 bases remaining between them. The CDR3 runs 15 residues. The germline gives CDR1 SGHRS, CDR2 YFSETQ. CDR3 region: CASSSSGTSNSPLHF. The CDR3 DNA reads as TGCGCCAGCAGCTCCTCCGGGACTTCCAATTCACCCCTCCACTTT.

On this clone: Distinct nucleotide sequences in the sample also encode this CDR3. J is TRBJ2-6 and V is TRBV19, with TRBD1 identical over 8 bases. The CDR3 loop spans 19 amino acids. The ends lost 3 bases at V and 0 bases at J; junction bases unmatched: 10. The germline gives CDR1 LNHDA, CDR2 SQIVND (reference sequence). The DNA of the CDR3 is TGTGCCAGTAGTATTGCCTCCGGGACAGGAAGCTCTGGGGCCAACGTCCTGACTTTC. Encoded protein: CASSIASGTGSSGANVLTF. The entire variable domain, with the rest obtained from reference TRBV19 and TRBJ2-6, is as follows: DGGITQSPKYLFRKEGQNVTLSCEQNLNHDAMYWYRQDPGQGLRLIYYSQIVNDFQKGDIAEGYSVSREKKESFPLTVTSAQKNPTAFYLCASSIASGTGSSGANVLTFGAGSRLTVL.

The gene calls are TRBV7-9 and TRBJ2-3; 11 nucleotides align to TRBD1. There are 15 residues in the CDR3. V lost 5 bases and J lost 4; bases outside the gene matches: 5. CDR1 and CDR2 from the germline V gene are SEHNR and FQNEAQ (reference sequence). The CDR3 is CASSIGQGASDTQYF. CDR3 in DNA: TGTGCCAGCAGCATCGGACAGGGGGCCTCAGATACGCAGTATTTT.

The V call is TRBV9, the J call TRBJ1-1; D gene ambiguous. The CDR3 spans 13 residues. Germline V lookup: CDR1 SGDLS, CDR2 YYNGEE. V dropped 0 bases and J dropped 11 bases, with 14 bases sitting between them. DNA for the CDR3: TGTGCCAGCAGCGTAGCCCTCTCAAGCTCGGCTTTCTTT. This encodes CASSVALSSSAFF.

This chain uses TRBV29-1 with TRBJ2-1; a possible D gene is TRBD2 (6 bases). Germline V lookup: CDR1 SQVTM, CDR2 ANQGSEA. This CDR3 spans 15 amino acids. Trimming stripped 1 base from V and 2 bases from J, with 12 bases between. CDR3 coding DNA: TGCAGCGTTGAAGGGTGGCGGGGAACCTACAATGAGCAGTTCTTC. This sequence encodes CSVEGWRGTYNEQFF.

The CDR3 coding sequence is TGTGCCAGCAGCTTCAGATCTAACTATGGCTACACCTTC. It specifies CASSFRSNYGYTF. The chain carries TRBV5-6 and TRBJ1-2; D is ambiguous. CDR3 size: 13 residues. Looked up from germline, CDR1 is SGHDT and CDR2 is YYEEEE. The V gene lost 2 bases and the J gene lost 0 bases, with 5 bases spanning the gap.

J is TRBJ1-4 and V is TRBV7-8, with 7 bases aligning to TRBD1. V lost 5 bases and J lost 3; bases outside the gene matches: 9. The CDR3 contains 16 residues. Looked up from germline, CDR1 is SGHVS and CDR2 is FQNEAQ. The CDR3 nucleotides are TGTGCCAGCAGCGTATACAGGGGACGGGCTAATGAAAAACTGTTTTTT. Protein product: CASSVYRGRANEKLFF.

V is TRBV11-3 and J is TRBJ2-7; possibly TRBD2 for D (6 bases). There are 15 residues in the CDR3. CDR1 SGHNT and CDR2 YENEEA come from the germline V gene. Trimming left V 7 bases short and J 2 bases short, with 18 bases between. The CDR3 DNA sequence: TGTGCCAGCACCTCACTAGCCGAACTAACCTACGAGCAGTACTTC. Amino acids: CASTSLAELTYEQYF.

J is TRBJ2-1 and V is TRBV7-9, with 11 bases lining up with TRBD2. CDR3 size: 17 residues. From germline, CDR1 is SEHNR and CDR2 FQNEAQ (reference sequence). The junction had 9 bases not matched to a gene; V was cut back by 1 base and J by 7 bases. CDR3 region: CASSLGVLAGGPNEQFF. CDR3 DNA: TGTGCCAGCAGCTTAGGAGTCTTAGCGGGGGGGCCAAATGAGCAGTTCTTC.

The chain joins TRBV7-7 to TRBJ2-3; 10 bases are shared with TRBD1. The CDR3 runs 14 residues. In germline, CDR1 is SSHAT, CDR2 FNYEAQ (reference sequence). The trim removed 5 bases at V and 6 bases at J, leaving 5 bases unmatched. The CDR3 loop is CASSRRDRGDTQYF. The CDR3, as DNA: TGTGCCAGCAGCCGTAGGGACAGGGGCGATACGCAGTATTTT.

The genes are TRBV10-1 and TRBJ2-2, with TRBD2 matching over 11 bases. The CDR3 runs 18 residues. Germline lookup yields CDR1 WNHNN and CDR2 SYGVQD (reference sequence). The J segment lost 4 bases and the V segment lost 1 base, leaving 8 bases of the junction unmatched. The CDR3: CASSEWLGTSGSTGELFF. As DNA, the CDR3 is TGCGCCAGCAGTGAGTGGTTGGGGACTAGCGGATCCACCGGGGAGCTGTTTTTT.

This sequence joins TRBV29-1 and TRBJ2-2; D call uncertain. This CDR3 comprises 14 residues. CDR1 is SQVTM and CDR2 is ANQGSEA in the germline V gene. Trimming removed 3 bases at V and 0 bases at J, with 8 bases between. The CDR3 DNA reads as TGCAGCGTTGAGCCAGTGGCGAACACCGGGGAGCTGTTTTTT. This gives the protein CSVEPVANTGELFF.